These 10 T cell receptor beta chains came from one sample sequenced in a study of blood T cell repertoires in COVID-19. Assay: immunoSEQ multiplex PCR; the TCRdb copy retains only in-frame clones and omits some. The table lists some 220,000 clones, about 82% of them singletons. The sample was peripheral blood. These receptors all stem from a woman between 55 and 75 years old with active or convalescent COVID-19.

This chain connects TRBV7-2 to TRBJ2-2; D is uncertain. CDR1 is SGHTA, CDR2 FQGNSA, per germline. With 5 bases removed from V and 5 bases from J, the gap between germline ends came to 12 bases. The CDR3 contains 14 residues. The CDR3 protein is CASSLDFVTGELFF. The CDR3 DNA reads TGTGCCAGCAGCCTCGACTTCGTTACCGGGGAGCTGTTTTTT.

This clone was picked up many times. The chain couples TRBV16 to TRBJ1-5; D may be TRBD1 (6 bases). Germline V gives CDR1 KGHSY, CDR2 FQNENV. V gave up 4 bases and J gave up 4 bases, with 11 bases separating them. This CDR3 is 14 amino acids long. CDR3 sequence (DNA): TGTGCCAGCAGCCTTAACGACAGGAATCAGCCCCAGCATTTT. Translation: CASSLNDRNQPQHF.

The genes are TRBV7-9 and TRBJ2-5; 10 bases line up with TRBD1. The CDR3 sequence is 14 residues long. The germline V gene encodes CDR1 SEHNR and CDR2 FQNEAQ (reference sequence). With 5 bases clipped from V and 5 bases from J, the junction kept 5 bases outside the gene matches. CDR3 loop: CASSPGQGYETQYF. The CDR3 DNA is TGTGCCAGCAGCCCGGGACAGGGGTATGAGACCCAGTACTTC. The full variable domain, in which reference TRBV7-9 and TRBJ2-5 provide the parts outside the CDR3, is DTGVSQNPRHKITKRGQNVTFRCDPISEHNRLYWYRQTLGQGPEFLTYFQNEAQLEKSRLLSDRFSAERPKGSFSTLEIQRTEQGDSAMYLCASSPGQGYETQYFGPGTRLLVL.

This clone was seen only once. The rearrangement links TRBV11-3 to TRBJ2-7; possible D gene TRBD1, 5 bases. The CDR3 contains 11 residues. CDR1 is SGHNT, CDR2 YENEEA, per germline. V gave up 5 bases and J gave up 5 bases, with 7 bases separating them. DNA for the CDR3: TGTGCCAGCAGCCTCAGGGACGAGCAGTACTTC. This encodes CASSLRDEQYF.

V is TRBV3-1 (or the pseudogene TRBV3-2) and J is TRBJ2-2; 7 bases are a match to TRBD1. With V trimmed by 8 bases and J by 4 bases, 7 bases remained unmatched. The CDR3 length is 14 residues. Germline V CDR1 and CDR2: LGHDT, YNNKEL (reference sequence). The CDR3 spells CASLNRDSTGELFF. CDR3 sequence (DNA): TGTGCCAGCTTGAACCGGGACAGCACCGGGGAGCTGTTTTTT.

The chain couples TRBV27 to TRBJ1-5; D call uncertain. This CDR3 is 12 amino acids long. Germline values: CDR1 MNHEY, CDR2 SMNVEV (reference sequence). Trimming took off 5 bases at V and 3 bases at J, with 5 bases between the two ends. Written as DNA, the CDR3 is TGTGCCAGCAGTAATAACAATCAGCCCCAGCATTTT. Protein sequence: CASSNNNQPQHF.

This chain joins TRBV3-1 (or the pseudogene TRBV3-2) and TRBJ2-2, with 8 bases identical to TRBD2. CDR3 size: 16 residues. The V gene's germline CDR1 is LGHDT and CDR2 YNNKEL (reference sequence). V gave up 3 bases and J gave up 2 bases; unmatched junction bases: 5. The CDR3 DNA follows: TGTGCCAGCAGCCACAAAGCGGGAGAAAACACCGGGGAGCTGTTTTTT. Its protein product is CASSHKAGENTGELFF.

This clone occurred a few times. The chain combines TRBV5-1 with TRBJ1-2; 7 bases map to TRBD1. The CDR3 runs 17 residues. With 2 bases clipped from V and 3 bases from J, the junction kept 13 bases outside the gene matches. Germline CDR1 and CDR2: SGHRS and YFSETQ. The CDR3: CASSFGTGDDLYYGYTF. CDR3 coding DNA: TGCGCCAGCAGCTTCGGAACAGGGGATGATCTCTACTATGGCTACACCTTC.

The rearrangement links TRBV14 to TRBJ1-1; 7 nucleotides line up with TRBD1. The CDR3 is 14 amino acids. The V segment lost 4 bases and the J segment 4 bases; nucleotides outside the gene matches: 6. The germline CDR1 and CDR2 sequences are SGHDN and FVKESK. The CDR3 protein is CASSPRTGVTEAFF. The CDR3 DNA sequence: TGTGCCAGCAGCCCCCGAACAGGGGTCACTGAAGCTTTCTTT.

The chain is built from TRBV19 and TRBJ2-3; 8 nucleotides agree with TRBD2. Unmatched junction bases numbered 18, after V lost 9 bases and J lost 1 base. The CDR3 spans 18 residues. Germline lookup yields CDR1 LNHDA and CDR2 SQIVND (reference sequence). The CDR3 is CARKFKRGPDPRTDTQYF. CDR3 bases: TGTGCCAGGAAATTCAAGCGGGGGCCCGATCCACGCACAGATACGCAGTATTTT.